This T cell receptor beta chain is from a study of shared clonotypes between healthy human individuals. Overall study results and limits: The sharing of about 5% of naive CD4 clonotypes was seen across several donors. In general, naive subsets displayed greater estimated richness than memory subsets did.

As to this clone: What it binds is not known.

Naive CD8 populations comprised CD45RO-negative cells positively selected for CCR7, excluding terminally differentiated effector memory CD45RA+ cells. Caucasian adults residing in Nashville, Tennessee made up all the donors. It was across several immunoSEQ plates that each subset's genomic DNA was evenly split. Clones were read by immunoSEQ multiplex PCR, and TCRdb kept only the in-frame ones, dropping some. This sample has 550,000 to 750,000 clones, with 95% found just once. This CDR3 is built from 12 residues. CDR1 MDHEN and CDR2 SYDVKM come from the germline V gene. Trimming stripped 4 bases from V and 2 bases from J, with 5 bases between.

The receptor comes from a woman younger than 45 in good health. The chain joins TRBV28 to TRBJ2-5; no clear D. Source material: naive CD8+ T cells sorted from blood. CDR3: CASSWLQETQYF. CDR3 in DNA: TGTGCCAGCAGTTGGCTACAAGAGACCCAGTACTTC.